These 28 T cell receptor beta chains were all obtained from the same sample, sequenced in a study of cytomegalovirus exposure and HLA in healthy donors. The PCR made use of 60 Vbeta and 13 Jbeta primers. Some clones are missing from TCRdb's copy, which holds only in-frame ones; the method was immunoSEQ multiplex PCR. Of about 160,000 clones in the sample, about 71% were seen once. Input material: PBMCs. Source of these receptors: a young woman in good health and CMV-seronegative.

The rearrangement uses TRBV7-2 and TRBJ2-7; 13 nucleotides line up with TRBD2. This CDR3 spans 17 amino acids. The V and J ends lost 5 bases and 2 bases, in that order; junction bases with no gene match: 9. The germline gives CDR1 SGHTA, CDR2 FQGNSA. The chain's CDR3 is CASSRGTSGAKPYEQYF. CDR3 in DNA: TGTGCCAGCAGCCGGGGGACTAGCGGGGCCAAACCCTACGAGCAGTACTTC.

The rearrangement links TRBV5-1 to TRBJ2-1, with TRBD2 identical over 7 bases. The CDR3 covers 13 residues. The V and J ends lost 4 bases and 5 bases, in that order; junction bases with no gene match: 3. Germline V gene lookup returns CDR1 SGHRS and CDR2 YFSETQ. CDR3 region: CASSSGTNNEQFF. The CDR3, as DNA: TGCGCCAGCAGCAGCGGGACTAACAATGAGCAGTTCTTC.

The rearrangement links TRBV28 to TRBJ2-5, with D maybe TRBD2 (5 bases). The last part of the DNA fits TRBJ2-7 better; the J call may be wrong. This CDR3 contains 14 residues. Germline V gene sequence: CDR1 MDHEN, CDR2 SYDVKM. The CDR3 DNA follows: TGTGCCAGCAGTTCTACGGGATTTAGGTACGAGCAGTACTTC. Residues: CASSSTGFRYEQYF.

This clone was picked up a small number of times. The chain recombines TRBV4-2 with TRBJ2-1; D may be TRBD1 (6 bases). V was clipped by 1 base and J by 1 base, with 11 bases between them. CDR1 is LGHNA and CDR2 is YNFKEQ in the germline V gene. The CDR3 totals 16 residues. CDR3 in amino acids: CASSQAARGSYNEQFF. CDR3 coding DNA: TGTGCCAGCAGCCAAGCCGCCAGGGGATCCTACAATGAGCAGTTCTTC.

V is TRBV5-4 and J is TRBJ2-2; D might be TRBD1 (5 bases). The CDR3 extends over 15 amino acids. Trimming removed 0 bases at V and 7 bases at J, with 13 bases between. Germline V lookup: CDR1 SGHNT, CDR2 YYREEE (reference sequence). DNA for the CDR3: TGTGCCAGCAGCTTGGGGGGCCGTCTTGACGGGGAGCTGTTTTTT. Translation gives CASSLGGRLDGELFF.

The gene calls are TRBV10-3 and TRBJ2-2, with TRBD1 matching over 11 bases. Germline V lookup: CDR1 ENHRY, CDR2 SYGVKD. This CDR3 comprises 17 residues. Trimming took 10 bases from V and 1 from J; bases not matched to a gene: 11. The CDR3 bases are TGTGCCACCCAGGCAGGACAGGGGGCCCTGAACACCGGGGAGCTGTTTTTT. The encoded protein is CATQAGQGALNTGELFF.

The chain joins TRBV28 to TRBJ2-5; possibly TRBD2 for D (5 bases). The germline V and J ends were trimmed by 3 bases and 5 bases, with 7 bases remaining between them. The germline CDR1 and CDR2 sequences are MDHEN and SYDVKM. The CDR3 runs to 12 residues. CDR3 in DNA: TGTGCCAGCAGTTTCACGGGGGAGACCCAGTACTTC. Its protein is CASSFTGETQYF.

This clone was observed a single time. The CDR3 reads CASSGEGTGYTF. DNA of the CDR3: TGTGCCAGCAGCGGCGAGGGTACTGGCTACACCTTC. This chain connects TRBV7-9 to TRBJ1-2; D uncertain. CDR3 length: 12 residues. CDR1 and CDR2 (germline): SEHNR, FQNEAQ (reference sequence). V lost 5 bases, J lost 7 bases, and 11 bases lay in between.

This rearrangement joins TRBV29-1 to TRBJ1-5, with 7 bases lining up with TRBD1. V was pared by 5 bases and J by 2 bases, with 6 bases of the junction left unmatched. Germline-derived CDR1 and CDR2 are SQVTM and ANQGSEA. The CDR3 totals 14 residues. This chain's CDR3 is CSVQGGEGNQPQHF. The CDR3 nucleotides read TGCAGCGTTCAGGGGGGCGAGGGCAATCAGCCCCAGCATTTT. Full variable domain (outside the CDR3, taken from reference TRBV29-1 and TRBJ1-5): SAVISQKPSRDICQRGTSLTIQCQVDSQVTMMFWYRQQPGQSLTLIATANQGSEATYESGFVIDKFPISRPNLTFSTLTVSNMSPEDSSIYLCSVQGGEGNQPQHFGDGTRLSIL.

The chain combines TRBV6-6 with TRBJ2-7; possible D gene TRBD1, 5 bases. The CDR3 loop spans 14 amino acids. Germline-derived CDR1 and CDR2 are MNHNY and SVGAGI (reference sequence). The V end was cut by 1 base, the J end by 5 bases, with 12 bases between. For the CDR3, the DNA is TGTGCCAGCAGTTACTACAGGCGGCAGAACGAGCAGTACTTC. It yields the protein CASSYYRRQNEQYF.

This chain uses TRBV7-6 with TRBJ2-7; TRBD1 is a possible D gene (5 bases). V shed 4 bases and J shed 2 bases, with 12 bases lying between them. The CDR3 length is 14 residues. Germline V gene lookup returns CDR1 SGHVS and CDR2 FNYEAQ. The CDR3 protein is CASSSPTVAYEQYF. DNA of the CDR3: TGTGCCAGCAGCTCACCGACAGTCGCCTACGAGCAGTACTTC.

This clone was observed a few times. The chain combines TRBV7-2 with TRBJ1-1; TRBD1 matches at 7 bases. V was clipped by 5 bases and J by 4 bases; unmatched bases: 10. The CDR3 spans 15 residues. Germline CDR1 reads SGHTA; CDR2 reads FQGNSA. The DNA for the CDR3 is TGTGCCAGCAGCACCTACAGGGGCAGGGGCACTGAAGCTTTCTTT. Protein product: CASSTYRGRGTEAFF.

The genes are TRBV6-6 and TRBJ2-3; TRBD2 aligns across 8 bases. CDR1 MNHNY and CDR2 SVGAGI come from the germline V gene (reference sequence). The ends lost 4 bases at V and 8 bases at J; junction bases unmatched: 8. The CDR3 sequence is 14 residues long. CDR3 residues: CASSSPSRGGTQYF. The CDR3 region has the DNA TGTGCCAGCAGTTCACCCAGCCGGGGGGGTACGCAGTATTTT.

This chain uses TRBV9 with TRBJ1-1; D unresolved. The CDR3 sequence is 13 residues long. Trimming removed 4 bases at V and 2 bases at J, with 9 bases between. Germline CDR1 reads SGDLS; CDR2 reads YYNGEE. CDR3 sequence (DNA): TGTGCCAGCAGCCCTTTCTTCAACACTGAAGCTTTCTTT. Translating it yields CASSPFFNTEAFF.

V is TRBV11-2 and J is TRBJ2-5; TRBD2 matches 9 bases. Germline-derived CDR1 and CDR2 are SGHAT and FQNNGV. This CDR3 has 17 residues. V trimming: 1 base; J trimming: 2 bases; junction bases outside the gene matches: 8. The chain's CDR3 is CASSLGIAGVEQETQYF. Here the CDR3 DNA reads TGTGCCAGCAGCTTAGGAATAGCGGGAGTTGAACAAGAGACCCAGTACTTC.

V is TRBV28 and J is TRBJ2-2, with 12 bases matching TRBD2. Germline loops: CDR1 MDHEN, CDR2 SYDVKM. V was pared by 10 bases and J by 2 bases, with 5 bases of the junction left unmatched. This CDR3 is built from 15 residues. CDR3 protein: CATLAGGPNTGELFF. The CDR3 DNA follows: TGTGCCACACTAGCGGGGGGACCCAACACCGGGGAGCTGTTTTTT.

The V gene is TRBV5-1, the J gene TRBJ2-7; possible D gene TRBD1, 7 bases. V was shortened by 3 bases and J by 2 bases, with 9 bases between the two germline ends. Germline CDR1 and CDR2: SGHRS and YFSETQ. This CDR3 is built from 13 residues. Written as DNA, the CDR3 is TGCGCCAGCAGCTCAGGGGGGCCCTACGAGCAGTACTTC. This codes for CASSSGGPYEQYF. The full variable domain, its missing parts supplied by reference TRBV5-1 and TRBJ2-7, is KAGVTQTPRYLIKTRGQQVTLSCSPISGHRSVSWYQQTPGQGLQFLFEYFSETQRNKGNFPGRFSGRQFSNSRSEMNVSTLELGDSALYLCASSSGGPYEQYFGPGTRLTVT.

The chain is built from TRBV19 and TRBJ1-2; TRBD1 aligns across 8 bases. This CDR3 is 14 amino acids long. CDR1 is LNHDA, CDR2 SQIVND, per germline (reference sequence). V gave up 5 bases and J gave up 4 bases; unmatched junction bases: 6. The CDR3, as DNA: TGTGCCAGTAGTCCCCCGACAGGGGTCTATGGCTACACCTTC. Translating gives CASSPPTGVYGYTF.

This sequence joins TRBV4-2 and TRBJ1-1, with 7 bases matching TRBD1. Germline values: CDR1 LGHNA, CDR2 YNFKEQ. The CDR3 has 15 amino acids. Trimming took 4 bases from V and 2 from J; bases not matched to a gene: 7. Here the CDR3 DNA reads TGTGCCAGCAGCCCTAGGGGACAGACTAACACTGAAGCTTTCTTT. This codes for CASSPRGQTNTEAFF.

The gene calls are TRBV2 and TRBJ2-3, with 8 bases aligning to TRBD1. Germline V gives CDR1 SNHLY, CDR2 FYNNEI. With V trimmed by 6 bases and J by 1 base, 3 bases remained unmatched. This CDR3 contains 14 residues. The CDR3 region is CASSRDRRTDTQYF. The CDR3 nucleotides are TGTGCCAGCAGCAGGGACAGGCGCACAGATACGCAGTATTTT.

This clone was found a few times. The V and J genes are TRBV7-2 and TRBJ1-4, with a weak D call TRBD1 (6 bases). V shed 6 bases and J shed 0 bases, with 11 bases lying between them. CDR3 length: 15 residues. Germline V gene sequence: CDR1 SGHTA, CDR2 FQGNSA. DNA of the CDR3: TGTGCCAGCAGTCATACAGGGACAACTAATGAAAAACTGTTTTTT. This codes for CASSHTGTTNEKLFF.

The chain combines TRBV4-2 with TRBJ2-7; D remains unclear. Germline V lookup: CDR1 LGHNA, CDR2 YNFKEQ. This CDR3 is built from 16 residues. Trimming cost V 0 bases and J 2 bases, with 14 bases left between them. For the CDR3, the DNA is TGTGCCAGCAGCCAAGATTTGGGCTTTCCCCCCTACGAGCAGTACTTC. It codes for CASSQDLGFPPYEQYF.

This clone was observed a handful of times. Other DNA sequences in the sample encode the same CDR3. This rearrangement joins TRBV5-6 to TRBJ2-5; TRBD1 might be the D (6 bases). The V and J ends lost 0 bases and 5 bases respectively, with 8 bases between them. The CDR3 loop spans 13 amino acids. Germline V gene lookup returns CDR1 SGHDT and CDR2 YYEEEE. DNA of the CDR3: TGTGCCAGCAGCTTGGATAGGGGGGAGACCCAGTACTTC. Translating it yields CASSLDRGETQYF.

The rearrangement joins TRBV6-6 to TRBJ2-3; D gene uncertain. Germline CDR1 is MNHNY and CDR2 is SVGAGI (reference sequence). V was clipped by 2 bases and J by 6 bases, with 12 bases between them. This CDR3 region has 14 residues. The CDR3 sequence is CASSYVQPQDTQYF. The CDR3 nucleotides read TGTGCCAGCAGTTACGTACAGCCGCAGGATACGCAGTATTTT.

CDR3 residues: CASRGMDRGWYGYTF. For the CDR3, the DNA is TGTGCCAGCAGGGGGATGGACAGGGGATGGTATGGCTACACCTTC. The chain joins TRBV6-5 to TRBJ1-2; 9 bases line up with TRBD1. Germline V gives CDR1 MNHEY, CDR2 SVGAGI. The CDR3 totals 15 residues. The trim removed 6 bases at V and 5 bases at J, leaving 10 bases unmatched.

The sample holds a few counts of this clone. The rearrangement uses TRBV9 and TRBJ1-4, with 9 positions matching TRBD1. Germline V CDR1 and CDR2: SGDLS, YYNGEE. The CDR3 runs to 13 residues. The J segment lost 7 bases and the V segment lost 5 bases, leaving 3 bases of the junction unmatched. CDR3 nucleotides: TGTGCCAGCAGTCGGGGACAGGGTGAAAAACTGTTTTTT. Encoded protein: CASSRGQGEKLFF.

The chain is built from TRBV7-9 and TRBJ2-5, with a possible D match to TRBD2 (5 bases). V gave up 6 bases and J gave up 1 base, with 21 bases separating them. The germline V gene encodes CDR1 SEHNR and CDR2 FQNEAQ (reference sequence). The CDR3 has 17 residues. The CDR3 DNA reads TGTGCCAGCAGGCCTCCCCCGGGTGAGCGGACCCAAGAGACCCAGTACTTC. This encodes CASRPPPGERTQETQYF.

This chain joins TRBV4-1 and TRBJ1-5; 7 nucleotides line up with TRBD1. V was pared by 5 bases and J by 0 bases, with 1 base of the junction left unmatched. CDR3 length: 14 residues. Germline V CDR1 and CDR2: MGHRA, YSYEKL. The CDR3 reads CASSGTASNQPQHF. In nucleotides, the CDR3 is TGCGCCAGCAGCGGGACAGCTAGCAATCAGCCCCAGCATTTT.